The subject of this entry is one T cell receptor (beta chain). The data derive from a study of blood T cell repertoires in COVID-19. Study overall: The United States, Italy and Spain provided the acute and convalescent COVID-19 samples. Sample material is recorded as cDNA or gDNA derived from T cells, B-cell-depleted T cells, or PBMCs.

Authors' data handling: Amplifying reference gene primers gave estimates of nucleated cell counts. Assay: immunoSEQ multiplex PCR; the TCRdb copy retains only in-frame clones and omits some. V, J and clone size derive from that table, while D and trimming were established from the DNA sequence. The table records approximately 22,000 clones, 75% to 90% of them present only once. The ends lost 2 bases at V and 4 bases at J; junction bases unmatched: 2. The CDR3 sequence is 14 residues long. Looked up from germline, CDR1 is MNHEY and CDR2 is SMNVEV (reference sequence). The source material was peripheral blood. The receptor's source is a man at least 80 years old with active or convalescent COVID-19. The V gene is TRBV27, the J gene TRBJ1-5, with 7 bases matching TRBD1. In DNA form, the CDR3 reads TGTGCCAGCAGTTTACGGGACAGTAATCAGCCCCAGCATTTT. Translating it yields CASSLRDSNQPQHF.